This is a list of T cell receptor beta chains from one sample in a study of control samples from healthy donors and cancer patients. Measured with immunoSEQ multiplex PCR; TCRdb has only the in-frame clones, and not every one. This sample has around 170,000 clones; about 90% occur once, and the top ten carry 1.4%. The specimen was blood. These receptors were obtained from a woman between 45 and 65 years old in good health. Both conserved end residues are part of each CDR3. Fields, in order: V gene, J gene, clone size, CDR3 protein. Expanded clones get a size class; other rows say once, few or many, or leave the size out.

v_call: TRBV9; j_call: TRBJ2-2; clone_size: NA; cdr3_aa: CASSVVGVDTGELFF
v_call: TRBV10-3; j_call: TRBJ2-2; clone_size: NA; cdr3_aa: CATIPGVNTGELFF
v_call: TRBV7-8; j_call: TRBJ1-1; clone_size: NA; cdr3_aa: CASSGRAGMNTEAFF
v_call: TRBV7-2; j_call: TRBJ2-3; clone_size: NA; cdr3_aa: CASSPGQLGTDTQYF
v_call: TRBV12-3/TRBV12-4; j_call: TRBJ1-2; clone_size: NA; cdr3_aa: CASSFGVGYTF
v_call: TRBV18; j_call: TRBJ1-3; clone_size: once; cdr3_aa: CASSPNPAHSGNTIYF
v_call: TRBV29-1; j_call: TRBJ1-2; clone_size: NA; cdr3_aa: CSVDSQGYTF
v_call: TRBV18; j_call: TRBJ1-1; clone_size: NA; cdr3_aa: CASSPQLNTEAFF
v_call: TRBV27; j_call: TRBJ1-5; clone_size: NA; cdr3_aa: CASSLYSGGNQPQHF
v_call: TRBV29-1; j_call: TRBJ2-7; clone_size: once; cdr3_aa: CSVFDRAAPYEQYF
v_call: TRBV6-2/TRBV6-3; j_call: TRBJ1-5; clone_size: NA; cdr3_aa: CASSLTDRTGQPQHF
v_call: TRBV12-3/TRBV12-4; j_call: TRBJ2-5; clone_size: few; cdr3_aa: CASSLGAQETQYF
v_call: TRBV7-9; j_call: TRBJ2-2; clone_size: NA; cdr3_aa: CASSAWSGNTGELFF
v_call: TRBV4-3; j_call: TRBJ2-3; clone_size: NA; cdr3_aa: CASGSGGYSTDTQYF
v_call: TRBV6-2/TRBV6-3; j_call: TRBJ2-5; clone_size: NA; cdr3_aa: CASSYRGFGETQYF
v_call: TRBV25-1; j_call: TRBJ1-1; clone_size: NA; cdr3_aa: CASSTGAEAFF
v_call: TRBV19; j_call: TRBJ2-3; clone_size: few; cdr3_aa: CASSGTHTDTQYF
v_call: TRBV18; j_call: TRBJ1-1; clone_size: NA; cdr3_aa: CASSSGQRNTEAFF
v_call: TRBV4-2; j_call: TRBJ1-5; clone_size: NA; cdr3_aa: CASSLSGQNNQPQHF
v_call: TRBV2; j_call: TRBJ2-1; clone_size: NA; cdr3_aa: CASSEGVLPYNEQFF
v_call: TRBV5-6; j_call: TRBJ2-7; clone_size: NA; cdr3_aa: CASSRTAYEQYF
v_call: TRBV7-7; j_call: TRBJ2-1; clone_size: NA; cdr3_aa: CASSSDRDNEQFF
v_call: TRBV11-2; j_call: TRBJ1-3; clone_size: NA; cdr3_aa: CASSRTGVGNTIYF
v_call: TRBV5-8; j_call: TRBJ2-2; clone_size: NA; cdr3_aa: CASSLARGAQGELFF